This TCR beta chain comes out of a study of beta chain features in type 1 diabetes. Study summary: Healthy donors and patients had similar age, gender and cell yields.

The study reverse transcribed the entire isolated RNA, so it sequenced expressed TCRB transcripts. The method was immunoSEQ multiplex PCR; TCRdb's version includes in-frame clones alone and lacks a portion of them. The sample holds 970,000 or so clones, about 17% seen once. The sample holds a few counts of this clone. Antigen specificity is unknown. Study-wide findings and caveats: Insertion counts at VDJ junctions were lower in type 1 diabetes patients, who also showed more deletions there.

V lost 3 bases and J 0 bases, leaving 18 bases between the germline ends. The germline CDR1 and CDR2 sequences are MDHEN and SYDVKM. This CDR3 contains 18 residues. The TCR sequence derives from a woman between 18 and 29 years old in good health. This chain connects TRBV28 to TRBJ2-1, with D perhaps TRBD2 (5 bases). Sequencing was performed on naive CD4+ T cells from blood. CDR3 nucleotides: TGTGCCAGCAGTTTTGGGAGTATTGGGCTGTCCTCCTACAATGAGCAGTTCTTC. Encoded protein: CASSFGSIGLSSYNEQFF.